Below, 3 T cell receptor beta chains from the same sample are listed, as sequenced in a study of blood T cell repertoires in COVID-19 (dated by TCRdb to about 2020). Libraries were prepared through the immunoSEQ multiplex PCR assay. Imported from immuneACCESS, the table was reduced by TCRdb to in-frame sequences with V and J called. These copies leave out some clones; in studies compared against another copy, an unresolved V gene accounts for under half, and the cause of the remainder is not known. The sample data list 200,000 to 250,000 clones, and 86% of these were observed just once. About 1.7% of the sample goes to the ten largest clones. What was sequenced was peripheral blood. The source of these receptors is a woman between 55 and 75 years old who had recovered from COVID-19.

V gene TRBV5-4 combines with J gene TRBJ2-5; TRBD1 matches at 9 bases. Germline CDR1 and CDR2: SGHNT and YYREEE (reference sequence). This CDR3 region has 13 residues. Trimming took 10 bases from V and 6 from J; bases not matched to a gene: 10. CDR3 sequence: CAGGQGAGKTQYF. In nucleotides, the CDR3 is TGTGCCGGGGGACAGGGTGCGGGGAAGACCCAGTACTTC. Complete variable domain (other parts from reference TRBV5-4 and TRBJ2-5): ETGVTQSPTHLIKTRGQQVTLRCSSQSGHNTVSWYQQALGQGPQFIFQYYREEENGRGNFPPRFSGLQFPNYSSELNVNALELDDSALYLCAGGQGAGKTQYFGPGTRLLVL.

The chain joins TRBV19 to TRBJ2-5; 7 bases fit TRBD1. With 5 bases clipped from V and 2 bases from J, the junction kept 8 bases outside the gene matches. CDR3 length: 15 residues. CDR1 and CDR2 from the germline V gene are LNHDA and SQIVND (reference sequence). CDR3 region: CASSVGTAPQETQYF. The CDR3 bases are TGTGCCAGTAGTGTAGGGACAGCACCACAAGAGACCCAGTACTTC.

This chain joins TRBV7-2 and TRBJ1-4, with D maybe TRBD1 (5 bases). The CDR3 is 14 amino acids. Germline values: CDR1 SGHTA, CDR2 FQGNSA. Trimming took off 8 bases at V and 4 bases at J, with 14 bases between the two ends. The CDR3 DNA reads TGTGCCAGCGGAACCGACAGCTTTAATGAAAAACTGTTTTTT. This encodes CASGTDSFNEKLFF.